These 30 T cell receptor beta chains originate from one sample sequenced in a study of OX40 agonist ivuxolimab in advanced cancers. The data were produced by immunoSEQ multiplex PCR, yet TCRdb's version contains in-frame clones alone and is incomplete. The sample includes about 62,000 clones, roughly four fifths of them seen just once. Sequencing used CD4+ or CD8+ T cells sorted from blood, obtained in a trial of the OX40 agonist ivuxolimab. These receptors were collected from an adult with an advanced solid tumor such as melanoma, head and neck, liver or kidney cancer.

The genes are TRBV4-1 and TRBJ1-2; 10 positions agree with TRBD1. The CDR3 is 17 residues long. In germline, CDR1 is MGHRA, CDR2 YSYEKL. The ends lost 2 bases at V and 2 bases at J; junction bases unmatched: 8. The CDR3 nucleotides are TGCGCCAGCAGCCAACCGCCGGACAGGGGGTGGAACTATGGCTACACCTTC. It encodes CASSQPPDRGWNYGYTF.

The rearrangement joins TRBV5-1 to TRBJ2-5, with 7 bases aligning to TRBD2. The CDR3 contains 13 residues. The J segment lost 7 bases and the V segment lost 0 bases, leaving 3 bases of the junction unmatched. Germline loops: CDR1 SGHRS, CDR2 YFSETQ. DNA of the CDR3: TGCGCCAGCAGCTTGGAAACTAGCGTGACCCAGTACTTC. Amino acid sequence: CASSLETSVTQYF.

This chain uses TRBV15 with TRBJ1-3; D gene ambiguous. V gave up 0 bases and J gave up 5 bases, with 8 bases separating them. This CDR3 region has 14 residues. Per germline, CDR1 LNHNV and CDR2 YYDKDF (reference sequence). The CDR3 reads CATSRDRTRNTIYF. The CDR3 DNA is TGTGCCACCAGCAGAGATCGTACTAGAAACACCATATATTTT.

The DNA for the CDR3 is TGTGCCACTGGACAGGGTTTGACTGAAGCTTTCTTT. The encoded protein is CATGQGLTEAFF. The chain recombines TRBV19 with TRBJ1-1; 8 bases fit TRBD1. The CDR3 covers 12 residues. V shed 10 bases, J shed 5 bases, and the junction held 6 bases outside the gene matches. Germline values: CDR1 LNHDA, CDR2 SQIVND (reference sequence).

The chain combines TRBV27 with TRBJ2-5; TRBD2 aligns across 9 bases. The assigned J gene may be wrong: the sequence end matches TRBJ2-7 better. The CDR3 sequence is 12 residues long. From germline, CDR1 is MNHEY and CDR2 SMNVEV (reference sequence). The CDR3 nucleotides read TGTGCCACCGGGACTAGCCCTTACGAGCAGTACTTC. It encodes CATGTSPYEQYF.

The rearrangement links TRBV28 to TRBJ2-3, with D possibly TRBD2 on 7 matching bases. Trimming cost V 6 bases and J 0 bases, with 16 bases left between them. Germline lookup yields CDR1 MDHEN and CDR2 SYDVKM. There are 16 residues in the CDR3. CDR3 bases: TGTGCCAGCAGCCGAGGGGGGGCTTGGAGCACAGATACGCAGTATTTT. Amino acids: CASSRGGAWSTDTQYF.

The chain links TRBV4-3 to TRBJ2-3; TRBD2 matches 7 bases. V lost 0 bases and J lost 5; bases outside the gene matches: 8. Germline V gives CDR1 LGHNA, CDR2 YSLEER. This CDR3 has 16 residues. CDR3 sequence reads: CASSQDLVGGVDTQYF. CDR3 sequence (DNA): TGCGCCAGCAGCCAAGACTTAGTGGGAGGGGTAGATACGCAGTATTTT.

The chain uses TRBV5-6 and TRBJ2-1; 8 positions agree with TRBD2. The CDR3 runs 15 residues. Germline V gene lookup returns CDR1 SGHDT and CDR2 YYEEEE. V trimming: 3 bases; J trimming: 1 base; junction bases outside the gene matches: 3. The CDR3: CASSSLAESYNEQFF. The DNA of the CDR3 is TGTGCCAGCAGCTCACTAGCGGAGTCCTACAATGAGCAGTTCTTC.

This clone was detected only once. V gene TRBV19 combines with J gene TRBJ2-3; D possibly matches TRBD1 or TRBD2 (5 bases each). Germline-derived CDR1 and CDR2 are LNHDA and SQIVND (reference sequence). Trimming shortened V by 11 bases and J by 4 bases, and 25 bases separated the two germline ends. The CDR3 spans 16 residues. This CDR3 is CALAWGRDRRADTQYF. The CDR3 DNA reads TGTGCCCTAGCTTGGGGCAGGGATCGAAGGGCAGATACGCAGTATTTT. The full variable domain, with the rest looked up from reference TRBV19 and TRBJ2-3, is DGGITQSPKYLFRKEGQNVTLSCEQNLNHDAMYWYRQDPGQGLRLIYYSQIVNDFQKGDIAEGYSVSREKKESFPLTVTSAQKNPTAFYLCALAWGRDRRADTQYFGPGTRLTVL.

J is TRBJ1-1 and V is TRBV19; D uncertain. CDR3 length equals 13 residues. V was pared by 3 bases and J by 1 base, with 6 bases between. Germline V gene sequence: CDR1 LNHDA, CDR2 SQIVND (reference sequence). The CDR3 here is CASSIGSNTEAFF. As DNA, the CDR3 is TGTGCCAGTAGTATTGGGTCGAACACTGAAGCTTTCTTT.

The chain employs TRBV7-2 and TRBJ2-3, with D possibly TRBD2 on 6 matching bases. The CDR3 loop spans 14 amino acids. The germline CDR1 and CDR2 sequences are SGHTA and FQGNSA. Trimming shortened V by 1 base and J by 8 bases, and 13 bases separated the two germline ends. CDR3 nucleotide sequence: TGTGCCAGCAGCTTAGGGGACTGGCCGGGTACGCAGTATTTT. Translating it yields CASSLGDWPGTQYF.

This chain joins TRBV5-1 and TRBJ2-2; D remains ambiguous. CDR1 SGHRS and CDR2 YFSETQ come from the germline V gene. The ends were cut back, 0 bases at V and 6 bases at J, with 12 bases in the middle. The CDR3 length is 15 residues. The CDR3 region has the DNA TGCGCCAGCAGCTTGGCGACAAACAGCGCCGGGGAGCTGTTTTTT. It codes for CASSLATNSAGELFF.

This chain joins TRBV7-6 and TRBJ1-4; a possible D gene is TRBD1 (5 bases). V was shortened by 3 bases and J by 5 bases, with 22 bases between the two germline ends. The CDR3 covers 18 residues. The germline CDR1 and CDR2 sequences are SGHVS and FNYEAQ. CDR3 coding DNA: TGTGCCAGCAGCTTTAACGGCAAAGGCGGGGGAGAAAATGAAAAACTGTTTTTT. It encodes CASSFNGKGGGENEKLFF.

Written as DNA, the CDR3 is TGTGCCTCCCGGCGGCAGGGGAGGAATCAGCCCCAGCATTTT. Encoded protein: CASRRQGRNQPQHF. The V and J genes are TRBV28 and TRBJ1-5; the D gene is possibly TRBD1 (6 bases). The CDR3 contains 14 residues. Germline V gene lookup returns CDR1 MDHEN and CDR2 SYDVKM. V was shortened by 11 bases and J by 4 bases, with 18 bases between the two germline ends.

Remarks on this clone: At one end the junction does not follow the germline gene, possibly because of a read error. Other DNA variants within this sample encode the same CDR3. The V gene is TRBV5-1, the J gene TRBJ2-5; 7 bases fit TRBD1. There are 15 residues in the CDR3. CDR1 and CDR2 from the germline V gene are SGHRS and YFSETQ. The CDR3, as DNA: TGCGCCAGAGCTTCAACAGGGGCGCGGCTGGAGACCCAATACTTC. Translating gives CARASTGARLETQYF. The full variable domain, with the rest looked up from reference TRBV5-1 and TRBJ2-5, is KAGVTQTPRYLIKTRGQQVTLSCSPISGHRSVSWYQQTPGQGLQFLFEYFSETQRNKGNFPGRFSGRQFSNSRSEMNVSTLELGDSALYLCARASTGARLETQYFGPGTRLLVL.

The chain links TRBV5-5 to TRBJ1-1; a weak D match, TRBD1 (6 bases). V dropped 1 base and J dropped 1 base, with 11 bases sitting between them. The CDR3 consists of 15 residues. Germline loops: CDR1 SGHKS, CDR2 YYEKEE (reference sequence). This CDR3 reads CASSLILGQNTEAFF. In nucleotides, the CDR3 is TGTGCCAGCAGCTTGATATTGGGACAGAACACTGAAGCTTTCTTT.

About this clone: The sample holds other DNA sequences that translate to the same CDR3. V and J are TRBV5-1 and TRBJ2-2; D remains ambiguous. This CDR3 comprises 14 residues. Germline V gene data show CDR1 as SGHRS and CDR2 as YFSETQ. Trimming cost V 4 bases and J 1 base, with 8 bases left between them. CDR3 amino acids: CASSLTLNTGELFF. The CDR3, as DNA: TGCGCCAGCAGCCTTACTCTGAACACCGGGGAGCTGTTTTTT. The full variable domain, with the rest looked up from reference TRBV5-1 and TRBJ2-2, is KAGVTQTPRYLIKTRGQQVTLSCSPISGHRSVSWYQQTPGQGLQFLFEYFSETQRNKGNFPGRFSGRQFSNSRSEMNVSTLELGDSALYLCASSLTLNTGELFFGEGSRLTVL.

V is TRBV28 and J is TRBJ1-1; D is unresolved. Trimming left V 7 bases short and J 0 bases short, with 9 bases between. This CDR3 spans 13 amino acids. From germline, CDR1 is MDHEN and CDR2 SYDVKM. CDR3 nucleotide sequence: TGTGCCAGCAAAGGTCCTATGAACACTGAAGCTTTCTTT. It codes for CASKGPMNTEAFF.

The chain employs TRBV10-3 and TRBJ1-5; D is perhaps TRBD1 (5 bases). CDR1 ENHRY and CDR2 SYGVKD come from the germline V gene. Trimming shortened V by 3 bases and J by 2 bases, and 8 bases separated the two germline ends. This CDR3 comprises 14 residues. The chain's CDR3 is CAISDGGGNQPQHF. The CDR3 coding sequence is TGTGCCATCAGTGACGGGGGTGGCAATCAGCCCCAGCATTTT.

Worth noting for this clone: A junction boundary mismatches the germline segment, possibly from a read error. The chain combines TRBV7-7 with TRBJ2-1; perhaps TRBD1 as D (5 bases). Germline V gene lookup returns CDR1 SSHAT and CDR2 FNYEAQ (reference sequence). This CDR3 has 13 residues. This CDR3 reads CASSRTLGNEQFF. The CDR3 DNA reads as TGTGCTAGCAGCCGGACACTTGGGAATGAGCAGTTCTTC.

This clone has only a few counts. The rearrangement links TRBV7-6 to TRBJ2-1; the match to TRBD1 covers 9 bases. CDR1 and CDR2 from the germline V gene are SGHVS and FNYEAQ. V trimming: 2 bases; J trimming: 8 bases; junction bases outside the gene matches: 13. The CDR3 loop spans 17 amino acids. CDR3 protein: CASSLLETGTGFHEQFF. CDR3 bases: TGTGCCAGCAGCTTATTGGAGACCGGGACAGGGTTCCATGAGCAGTTCTTC.

The CDR3 spells CASSLALSGGAGGEQFF. CDR3 in DNA: TGTGCCAGCAGCTTAGCGCTGAGCGGGGGGGCCGGAGGTGAGCAGTTCTTC. The chain employs TRBV7-2 and TRBJ2-1; 10 nucleotides line up with TRBD2. Trimming removed 0 bases from V and 9 bases from J; junction bases left unmatched: 11. Per the germline V gene, CDR1 is SGHTA and CDR2 is FQGNSA. CDR3 size: 17 residues.

V and J are TRBV5-1 and TRBJ2-1; 7 bases are shared with TRBD2. The CDR3 has 15 amino acids. CDR1 and CDR2 from the germline V gene are SGHRS and YFSETQ. V was clipped by 0 bases and J by 3 bases; unmatched bases: 3. CDR3 DNA: TGCGCCAGCAGCTTGGTTGGGGGGGTCTACAATGAGCAGTTCTTC. The encoded protein is CASSLVGGVYNEQFF.

The V and J genes are TRBV28 and TRBJ1-5; no clear D gene. Germline assignment: CDR1 MDHEN and CDR2 SYDVKM. Trimming shortened V by 2 bases and J by 3 bases, and 14 bases separated the two germline ends. This CDR3 has 16 residues. CDR3 loop: CASSLLRVEDNQPQHF. In DNA form, the CDR3 reads TGTGCCAGCAGTTTACTGCGGGTGGAGGACAATCAGCCCCAGCATTTT.

This chain links TRBV28 with TRBJ2-5; D remains unclear. The germline gives CDR1 MDHEN, CDR2 SYDVKM. The CDR3 runs 10 residues. V lost 10 bases to trimming and J lost 3 bases, with 6 bases between them. CDR3 residues: CATSEETQYF. CDR3 coding DNA: TGTGCCACCTCAGAAGAGACCCAGTACTTC. The whole variable domain, remainder taken from reference TRBV28 and TRBJ2-5, is DVKVTQSSRYLVKRTGEKVFLECVQDMDHENMFWYRQDPGLGLRLIYFSYDVKMKEKGDIPEGYSVSREKKERFSLILESASTNQTSMYLCATSEETQYFGPGTRLLVL.

The chain couples TRBV7-9 to TRBJ2-5; D is tentatively TRBD1 or TRBD2 (5 bases each). Germline CDR1 SEHNR, CDR2 FQNEAQ (reference sequence). The CDR3 consists of 15 residues. Between the trimmed V and J ends, which lost 5 bases and 3 bases, there was a span of 16 bases. CDR3 nucleotide sequence: TGTGCCAGCAGCGGAAGATTTTTGGGGGAAGAGACCCAGTACTTC. As protein: CASSGRFLGEETQYF.

The rearrangement joins TRBV2 to TRBJ1-4; D remains unclear. The V end was cut by 2 bases, the J end by 10 bases, with 8 bases between. Germline V CDR1 and CDR2: SNHLY, FYNNEI. The CDR3 loop spans 12 amino acids. The CDR3 DNA reads as TGTGCCAGCAGTGAACCGAGAGGAAAACTGTTTTTT. It is translated as CASSEPRGKLFF.

J is TRBJ2-1 and V is TRBV12-5; no definite D call. The CDR3 length is 16 residues. The germline V gene has CDR1 LGHNT and CDR2 FRNRAP. Trimming stripped 0 bases from V and 3 bases from J, with 12 bases between. The CDR3 spells CASGLVTDPLYNEQFF. The CDR3 DNA follows: TGTGCTAGTGGTTTGGTAACCGATCCCCTCTACAATGAGCAGTTCTTC.

Note on this clone: Compared with germline, one end of the junction differs, possibly owing to a read error. The V and J genes are TRBV7-9 and TRBJ2-3, with a possible D match to TRBD1 (5 bases). Germline lookup yields CDR1 SEHNR and CDR2 FQNEAQ (reference sequence). The CDR3 totals 16 residues. The CDR3 loop reads CASSQDVREWTDTQYF. CDR3 in DNA: TGCGCCAGCAGCCAAGATGTCAGGGAATGGACAGATACGCAGTATTTT.

The V call is TRBV30, the J call TRBJ2-5; D is tentatively TRBD1 or TRBD2 (7 bases each). This CDR3 has 14 amino acids. Germline V CDR1 and CDR2: GTSNPN, SVGIG (reference sequence). Trimming pared 1 base from V and 5 bases from J, leaving 14 bases between. CDR3 residues: CAWSGLRGGETQYF. In DNA form, the CDR3 reads TGTGCCTGGAGTGGCCTCAGGGGGGGGGAGACCCAGTACTTC.